One sample yielded the 25 T cell receptor beta chains listed below, sequenced in a study of blood T cell repertoires in COVID-19. The protocol was immunoSEQ multiplex PCR, while the TCRdb copy is restricted to in-frame clones and leaves out a portion. The sample carries 150,000 to 200,000 clones, 88% recorded once. The sequencing sample was made of peripheral blood. The receptor set was obtained from a man in his forties with active or convalescent COVID-19.

This clone was detected only once. Distinct nucleotide sequences in the sample also encode this CDR3. This chain connects TRBV12-3 or TRBV12-4 to TRBJ2-7; D not certain. Trimming cost V 3 bases and J 0 bases, with 3 bases left between them. The CDR3 contains 12 residues. CDR3 sequence: CASSFHSYEQYF. The CDR3 DNA follows: TGTGCCAGCAGTTTCCACTCCTACGAGCAGTACTTC.

This rearrangement joins TRBV7-2 to TRBJ2-1; 7 bases align to TRBD2. V trimming: 6 bases; J trimming: 10 bases; junction bases outside the gene matches: 3. Germline loops: CDR1 SGHTA, CDR2 FQGNSA. This CDR3 contains 11 residues. This chain's CDR3 is CASRSGLEQFF. CDR3 coding DNA: TGTGCCAGCAGATCGGGACTAGAGCAGTTCTTC.

The chain is built from TRBV30 and TRBJ1-3; tentative D call: TRBD1 (5 bases). The V gene's germline CDR1 is GTSNPN and CDR2 SVGIG (reference sequence). V was cut by 8 bases and J by 0 bases, with 17 bases left in between. The CDR3 spans 15 residues. The CDR3 region has the DNA TGTGCCGGTCTTACGACAGTGGACTCTGGAAACACCATATATTTT. This translates into CAGLTTVDSGNTIYF.

Only a few counts were recorded for this clone. V and J are TRBV24-1 and TRBJ2-3; D possibly corresponds to TRBD1 (6 bases). The CDR3 totals 15 residues. V was trimmed by 0 bases and J by 3 bases, leaving 9 bases between them. Germline V gene lookup returns CDR1 KGHDR and CDR2 SFDVKD. DNA of the CDR3: TGTGCCACCAGTGATTTGACACAGGGTACAGATACGCAGTATTTT. It translates to CATSDLTQGTDTQYF.

J is TRBJ1-1 and V is TRBV7-2; a weak D match, TRBD1 (5 bases). V lost 5 bases to trimming and J lost 3 bases, with 16 bases between them. Per the germline V gene, CDR1 is SGHTA and CDR2 is FQGNSA. The CDR3 length is 15 residues. CDR3 residues: CASSPPGGGHTEAFF. In DNA form, the CDR3 reads TGTGCCAGCAGCCCCCCCGGGGGGGGTCACACTGAAGCTTTCTTT. The full variable domain, rest sourced from reference TRBV7-2 and TRBJ1-1, is GAGVSQSPSNKVTEKGKDVELRCDPISGHTALYWYRQSLGQGLEFLIYFQGNSAPDKSGLPSDRFSAERTGGSVSTLTIQRTQQEDSAVYLCASSPPGGGHTEAFFGQGTRLTVV.

CDR3 bases: TGTGCCAGCAGCTCCACCGGACGGGAGGGTGAAAAACTGTTTTTT. Translated, it gives CASSSTGREGEKLFF. The chain links TRBV11-3 to TRBJ1-4; D gene unclear. V was trimmed by 4 bases and J by 7 bases, leaving 16 bases between them. The CDR3 loop spans 15 amino acids. Germline V lookup: CDR1 SGHNT, CDR2 YENEEA.

This clone was seen a few times. The V and J genes are TRBV9 and TRBJ2-7; D perhaps matches TRBD2 (5 bases). Germline lookup yields CDR1 SGDLS and CDR2 YYNGEE. Trimming took 8 bases from V and 6 from J, leaving 12 bases between them. This CDR3 has 11 amino acids. The CDR3 nucleotides read TGTGCCAGAACCGAGGGCCCCGAGCAGTACTTC. It encodes CARTEGPEQYF.

The J gene is TRBJ1-1, the V gene TRBV6-5; D gene ambiguous. Trimming left V 4 bases short and J 1 base short, with 4 bases between. The CDR3 sequence is 12 residues long. CDR1 and CDR2 (germline): MNHEY, SVGAGI. The CDR3 loop is CASSLANTEAFF. CDR3 nucleotide sequence: TGTGCCAGCAGTTTAGCGAACACTGAAGCTTTCTTT.

The chain joins TRBV28 to TRBJ2-1, with 9 bases fitting TRBD1. V shed 7 bases and J 7 bases; nucleotides not matched to a gene: 8. CDR3 length: 14 residues. Germline V gives CDR1 MDHEN, CDR2 SYDVKM. The CDR3 DNA sequence: TGTGCCAGCATACAGGGGGCCCTAATTAATGAGCAGTTCTTC. This gives the protein CASIQGALINEQFF.

The chain couples TRBV5-1 to TRBJ1-2; D perhaps matches TRBD1 (6 bases). This CDR3 has 13 residues. Germline values: CDR1 SGHRS, CDR2 YFSETQ. V lost 4 bases and J 8 bases, leaving 15 bases between the germline ends. The CDR3, as DNA: TGCGCCAGCAGCCCGACAGGATTGGGCGGCTACACCTTC. This translates into CASSPTGLGGYTF.

V and J are TRBV6-1 and TRBJ1-2; no clear D gene. In germline, CDR1 is MNHNS, CDR2 SASEGT. This CDR3 is built from 13 residues. Trimming removed 2 bases at V and 8 bases at J, with 12 bases between. CDR3 coding DNA: TGTGCCAGCAGTGAACCGGGAGTAGGCGGCTACACCTTC. Protein product: CASSEPGVGGYTF.

This clone was recorded only once. This chain uses TRBV4-2 with TRBJ2-3, with 10 bases that match TRBD2. This CDR3 is built from 17 residues. Unmatched junction bases numbered 5, after V lost 2 bases and J lost 0 bases. CDR1 is LGHNA, CDR2 YNFKEQ, per germline. The chain's CDR3 is CASSQPTSGDSTDTQYF. The CDR3 DNA reads TGTGCCAGCAGCCAACCAACTAGCGGGGATAGCACAGATACGCAGTATTTT.

V is TRBV27 and J is TRBJ2-7; 7 bases match TRBD1. CDR1 is MNHEY, CDR2 SMNVEV, per germline (reference sequence). This CDR3 spans 13 amino acids. J lost 6 bases, V lost 7 bases, and 9 bases had no gene match. CDR3 DNA: TGTGCCAGCATGGAGACAGGGCGTTTCGAGCAGTACTTC. It is translated as CASMETGRFEQYF.

This chain joins TRBV7-8 and TRBJ2-7, with 10 bases that match TRBD1. There are 16 residues in the CDR3. Trimming at V came to 4 bases and at J to 2 bases, leaving 8 bases not matched to a gene. The germline CDR1 and CDR2 sequences are SGHVS and FQNEAQ. The CDR3 loop is CASSSNRDRGPYEQYF. CDR3 sequence (DNA): TGTGCCAGCAGCTCGAACCGGGACAGGGGACCCTACGAGCAGTACTTC.

The chain employs TRBV4-1 and TRBJ2-7, with a tentative D call TRBD2 (6 bases). The germline V gene encodes CDR1 MGHRA and CDR2 YSYEKL. This CDR3 region has 16 residues. The V gene lost 5 bases and the J gene lost 4 bases, with 21 bases spanning the gap. Written as DNA, the CDR3 is TGCGCCAGCAGCTACACAACAGGCCAGGGAGGTTACGAGCAGTACTTC. It encodes CASSYTTGQGGYEQYF.

The chain is built from TRBV21-1 and TRBJ1-5; the table's D call of TRBD1 was not tested on the DNA. TRBV21-1 is a pseudogene locus. This CDR3 comprises 16 residues. This CDR3 reads CASSKGTGRGNQPQHF. Here the CDR3 DNA reads TGTGCCAGCAGCAAGGGGACAGGGAGAGGGAATCAGCCCCAGCATTTT.

This chain joins TRBV19 and TRBJ1-1; 9 bases agree with TRBD1. The CDR3 runs to 13 residues. The J segment lost 6 bases and the V segment lost 8 bases, leaving 7 bases of the junction unmatched. CDR1 is LNHDA, CDR2 SQIVND, per germline (reference sequence). In nucleotides, the CDR3 is TGTGCCAGTGGCTTCCGGGACAGGGCTGAAGCTTTCTTT. This encodes CASGFRDRAEAFF.

The V call is TRBV18, the J call TRBJ2-2; maybe TRBD1 (6 bases). Per the germline V gene, CDR1 is KGHSH and CDR2 is LQKENI. The CDR3 sequence is 16 residues long. The V end was cut by 5 bases, the J end by 2 bases, with 15 bases between. The CDR3 sequence is CASSSKPDRNTGELFF. DNA for the CDR3: TGTGCCAGCTCATCCAAGCCGGACAGAAACACCGGGGAGCTGTTTTTT.

This clone was seen a few times. The V call is TRBV7-2, the J call TRBJ1-6, with TRBD1 as a possible D gene (6 bases). CDR1 is SGHTA and CDR2 is FQGNSA in the germline V gene. V was clipped by 2 bases and J by 6 bases, with 8 bases between them. The CDR3 loop spans 14 amino acids. CDR3 DNA sequence: TGTGCCAGCAGCTTAAGACAGGTTAATTCACCCCTCCACTTT. It is translated as CASSLRQVNSPLHF.

The chain uses TRBV9 and TRBJ2-5; 14 nucleotides line up with TRBD2. The CDR3 sequence is 20 residues long. Germline CDR1 is SGDLS and CDR2 is YYNGEE. V trimming: 4 bases; J trimming: 6 bases; junction bases outside the gene matches: 20. The CDR3 nucleotides are TGTGCCAGCAGCACAGGTCTGCGGGGGACTAGCGGGGGCCCTGAGCAGACCCAGTACTTC. As protein: CASSTGLRGTSGGPEQTQYF.

This chain uses TRBV11-3 with TRBJ1-1, with D tentatively TRBD1 (5 bases). In germline, CDR1 is SGHNT, CDR2 YENEEA. V lost 4 bases and J lost 0, with 9 bases in between. This CDR3 spans 14 amino acids. CDR3 sequence (DNA): TGTGCCAGCAGCTCCAGGGCGGTGAACACTGAAGCTTTCTTT. Its translation is CASSSRAVNTEAFF.

This clone was detected once. The chain recombines TRBV11-3 with TRBJ1-3; weak D call: TRBD1 (6 bases). Germline V gene data show CDR1 as SGHNT and CDR2 as YENEEA. The CDR3 is made up of 17 amino acids. V lost 4 bases and J 8 bases, leaving 24 bases between the germline ends. This chain's CDR3 is CASSYGQTTKSRYTIYF. CDR3 coding DNA: TGTGCCAGCAGCTACGGACAGACTACCAAATCTAGATACACCATATATTTT.

This clone was seen more than once but under ten times. The chain carries TRBV28 and TRBJ1-5, with 10 positions matching TRBD1. The V segment lost 6 bases and the J segment 5 bases; nucleotides outside the gene matches: 4. This CDR3 comprises 14 residues. CDR1 and CDR2 from the germline V gene are MDHEN and SYDVKM. CDR3 amino acids: CASSPGTGDQPQHF. CDR3 nucleotide sequence: TGTGCCAGCAGCCCCGGGACAGGGGATCAGCCCCAGCATTTT. Full variable domain (rest looked up from reference TRBV28 and TRBJ1-5): DVKVTQSSRYLVKRTGEKVFLECVQDMDHENMFWYRQDPGLGLRLIYFSYDVKMKEKGDIPEGYSVSREKKERFSLILESASTNQTSMYLCASSPGTGDQPQHFGDGTRLSIL.

V and J are TRBV2 and TRBJ2-3; D may be TRBD2 (6 bases). With 7 bases removed from V and 1 base from J, the gap between germline ends came to 30 bases. The CDR3 has 20 amino acids. Per the germline V gene, CDR1 is SNHLY and CDR2 is FYNNEI. CDR3 sequence: CASNEDYPSGRVARTDTQYF. The CDR3 nucleotides read TGTGCCAGCAACGAGGACTATCCAAGTGGAAGGGTCGCTCGCACAGATACGCAGTATTTT.

As concerns this clone: The junction shows a germline mismatch at one end, possibly a read error. The gene calls are TRBV29-1 and TRBJ2-5, with D possibly matching TRBD1 (5 bases). The CDR3 loop spans 14 amino acids. The germline gives CDR1 SQVTM, CDR2 ANQGSEA. The CDR3 spells CSVEEDTFQETQYF. The CDR3 nucleotides read TGCAGCGTCGAAGAGGACACATTCCAAGAGACCCAGTACTTC.